Listed here are 27 T cell receptor beta chains from one sample, sequenced in a study of graft-versus-host responses after intestinal transplantation. The protocol was immunoSEQ multiplex PCR, while the TCRdb copy is restricted to in-frame clones and leaves out a portion. This sample has about 88,000 clones, with around 93% found just once. Their recognized antigens are unknown. The specimen was unstimulated CD4+ T cells sorted from spleen or lymph node cells, collected before transplant. All receptors derive from a human donor who was the organ donor for an intestinal transplant.

The chain carries TRBV7-3 and TRBJ1-3, with 9 bases aligning to TRBD1. CDR1 and CDR2 from the germline V gene are SGHTA and FQGTGA. Trimming cost V 8 bases and J 7 bases; bases outside gene matches: 9. CDR3 length equals 14 residues. In DNA, the CDR3 is TGTGCCAGCGGCTCGACAGGGGGAAGGAACACCATATATTTT. This codes for CASGSTGGRNTIYF.

This clone occurred a few times. The chain links TRBV2 to TRBJ1-3; 7 bases align to TRBD1. The CDR3 runs 15 residues. From germline, CDR1 is SNHLY and CDR2 FYNNEI. V lost 5 bases to trimming and J lost 3 bases; unmatched junction nucleotides: 7. The CDR3 reads CASSPDRANGNTIYF. CDR3 bases: TGTGCCAGCAGTCCCGACAGGGCAAATGGAAACACCATATATTTT. Together with reference TRBV2 and TRBJ1-3, the CDR3 gives the full variable domain: EPEVTQTPSHQVTQMGQEVILRCVPISNHLYFYWYRQILGQKVEFLVSFYNNEISEKSEIFDDQFSVERPDGSNFTLKIRSTKLEDSAMYFCASSPDRANGNTIYFGEGSWLTVV.

In DNA form, the CDR3 reads TGTGCCAGCAGCCTGGGACTACGTTCCTACAATGAGCAGTTCTTC. It yields the protein CASSLGLRSYNEQFF. The J gene is TRBJ2-1, the V gene TRBV5-8; TRBD2 agrees at 7 bases. The V and J ends lost 4 bases and 1 base, in that order; junction bases with no gene match: 5. The CDR3 has 15 residues. From germline, CDR1 is SGHTS and CDR2 YDEGEE.

V usage is TRBV2 and J usage is TRBJ2-1; 7 bases are shared with TRBD2. Germline trimming cut 2 bases from V and 1 base from J; bases unmatched to any gene: 8. Germline CDR1 reads SNHLY; CDR2 reads FYNNEI. This CDR3 is built from 17 residues. The CDR3 here is CASSEFSGGSSYNEQFF. The CDR3 coding sequence is TGTGCCAGCAGTGAATTTTCGGGCGGGAGTTCCTACAATGAGCAGTTCTTC.

About this clone itself: The same CDR3 can be traced to other DNA sequences in this sample. V is TRBV6-1 and J is TRBJ2-7, with a weak D call TRBD1 (6 bases). V was pared by 4 bases and J by 5 bases, with 18 bases between. The CDR3 is 15 residues long. From germline, CDR1 is MNHNS and CDR2 SASEGT. The CDR3 sequence: CASSASGTGQNEQYF. CDR3 sequence (DNA): TGTGCCAGCAGTGCGTCCGGAACAGGGCAGAACGAGCAGTACTTC.

V usage is TRBV7-9 and J usage is TRBJ2-5; D is undetermined. Germline V gives CDR1 SEHNR, CDR2 FQNEAQ (reference sequence). V dropped 3 bases and J dropped 5 bases, with 7 bases sitting between them. The CDR3 length is 12 residues. The CDR3 region is CASSFPVETQYF. CDR3 nucleotide sequence: TGTGCCAGCAGCTTTCCTGTGGAGACCCAGTACTTC. The full variable domain, with the rest looked up from reference TRBV7-9 and TRBJ2-5, is DTGVSQNPRHKITKRGQNVTFRCDPISEHNRLYWYRQTLGQGPEFLTYFQNEAQLEKSRLLSDRFSAERPKGSFSTLEIQRTEQGDSAMYLCASSFPVETQYFGPGTRLLVL.

This rearrangement joins TRBV28 to TRBJ1-2; TRBD1 agrees at 7 bases. The CDR3 spans 16 residues. Germline CDR1 reads MDHEN; CDR2 reads SYDVKM. V trimming: 3 bases; J trimming: 1 base; junction bases outside the gene matches: 8. CDR3 in DNA: TGTGCCAGCAGTTTCCCCGACAGGGTATATAACTATGGCTACACCTTC. The encoded protein is CASSFPDRVYNYGYTF.

The gene calls are TRBV14 and TRBJ2-1; possible D gene TRBD1, 6 bases. Germline CDR1 SGHDN, CDR2 FVKESK. This CDR3 has 14 residues. Trimming cost V 4 bases and J 8 bases, with 15 bases left between them. CDR3 residues: CASSRFRGGDEQFF. The DNA of the CDR3 is TGTGCCAGCAGCCGTTTCAGGGGCGGAGATGAGCAGTTCTTC.

The rearrangement uses TRBV7-3 and TRBJ1-1; D is ambiguous. This CDR3 is built from 18 residues. Germline loops: CDR1 SGHTA, CDR2 FQGTGA. V dropped 5 bases and J dropped 6 bases, with 28 bases sitting between them. CDR3 protein: CASSPRGTTKLVTSEAFF. CDR3 nucleotides: TGTGCCAGCAGCCCCCGAGGAACAACAAAGTTGGTCACATCTGAAGCTTTCTTT.

CDR3 in amino acids: CASSSRTASNYGYTF. CDR3 nucleotides: TGTGCCAGCAGCTCACGGACAGCCTCTAACTATGGCTACACCTTC. This chain links TRBV9 with TRBJ1-2; possible D gene TRBD1, 6 bases. The CDR3 runs to 15 residues. Germline values: CDR1 SGDLS, CDR2 YYNGEE. With 4 bases removed from V and 0 bases from J, the gap between germline ends came to 13 bases.

The chain joins TRBV5-1 to TRBJ2-5; 7 bases are a match to TRBD1. The CDR3 length is 15 residues. V lost 4 bases to trimming and J lost 3 bases; unmatched junction nucleotides: 9. Germline-derived CDR1 and CDR2 are SGHRS and YFSETQ. This chain's CDR3 is CASSRSQTGEETQYF. CDR3 nucleotides: TGCGCCAGCAGCCGTTCACAAACAGGGGAAGAGACCCAGTACTTC.

The chain employs TRBV9 and TRBJ2-3, with 9 bases lining up with TRBD2. This CDR3 region has 15 residues. The V gene's germline CDR1 is SGDLS and CDR2 YYNGEE. The ends lost 0 bases at V and 6 bases at J; junction bases unmatched: 5. The CDR3 spells CASSVEAGGGDTQYF. The CDR3 region has the DNA TGTGCCAGCAGCGTAGAAGCGGGAGGAGGGGATACGCAGTATTTT.

This chain connects TRBV19 to TRBJ2-4; possibly TRBD1 for D (9 bases). The CDR3 sequence is 15 residues long. Trimming removed 7 bases from V and 6 bases from J, with 19 bases in between. Germline V gives CDR1 LNHDA, CDR2 SQIVND (reference sequence). CDR3 sequence reads: CASKGDRAGGNIQYF. As DNA, the CDR3 is TGTGCCAGTAAGGGGGACAGGGCGGGGGGAAACATTCAGTACTTC.

This clone was detected once. V gene TRBV28 combines with J gene TRBJ2-7; 13 bases are shared with TRBD2. CDR3 length equals 17 residues. The germline CDR1 and CDR2 sequences are MDHEN and SYDVKM. With V trimmed by 5 bases and J by 7 bases, 14 bases remained unmatched. The CDR3, as DNA: TGTGCCAGCAGTCTCCCCATCTGGACTAGCGGGAGCAATGAGCAGTACTTC. It specifies CASSLPIWTSGSNEQYF. Using reference TRBV28 and TRBJ2-7 for the parts outside the CDR3, the full variable domain is DVKVTQSSRYLVKRTGEKVFLECVQDMDHENMFWYRQDPGLGLRLIYFSYDVKMKEKGDIPEGYSVSREKKERFSLILESASTNQTSMYLCASSLPIWTSGSNEQYFGPGTRLTVT.

This sequence joins TRBV6-5 and TRBJ2-6; perhaps TRBD1 as D (6 bases). The V end lost 3 bases, the J end lost 2 bases, and 11 bases lay between the germline ends. The length of the CDR3 is 16 residues. Germline lookup yields CDR1 MNHEY and CDR2 SVGAGI. CDR3 in amino acids: CASSYLKGAGANVLTF. For the CDR3, the DNA is TGTGCCAGCAGTTATCTAAAGGGGGCTGGGGCCAACGTCCTGACTTTC.

This chain links TRBV30 with TRBJ2-7, with 9 bases identical to TRBD1. V lost 6 bases to trimming and J lost 0 bases; unmatched junction nucleotides: 9. This CDR3 contains 15 residues. Germline CDR1 reads GTSNPN; CDR2 reads SVGIG (reference sequence). CDR3 region: CACCGRDRASYEQYF. In nucleotides, the CDR3 is TGTGCCTGCTGCGGACGGGACAGGGCCTCCTACGAGCAGTACTTC.

The chain links TRBV18 to TRBJ1-1, with 7 bases fitting TRBD1. This CDR3 has 14 residues. The trim removed 6 bases at V and 4 bases at J, leaving 8 bases unmatched. Germline lookup yields CDR1 KGHSH and CDR2 LQKENI. Here the CDR3 reads CASSRDSFPTEAFF. The CDR3 DNA reads as TGTGCCAGCTCGCGGGACAGTTTTCCCACTGAAGCTTTCTTT.

This clone showed up just a few times. The chain uses TRBV6-1 and TRBJ1-5, with D possibly TRBD1 on 6 matching bases. The V gene lost 2 bases and the J gene lost 3 bases, with 11 bases spanning the gap. Germline lookup yields CDR1 MNHNS and CDR2 SASEGT. This CDR3 region has 15 residues. DNA for the CDR3: TGTGCCAGCAGTGAACCAGGACAGATCAATCAGCCCCAGCATTTT. Translation gives CASSEPGQINQPQHF.

The rearrangement uses TRBV4-1 and TRBJ1-5; D is unresolved. The germline gives CDR1 MGHRA, CDR2 YSYEKL. The V and J ends lost 0 bases and 1 base respectively, with 7 bases between them. The CDR3 consists of 15 residues. CDR3 protein: CASSQDGRSNQPQHF. The CDR3, as DNA: TGCGCCAGCAGCCAAGATGGCCGCAGCAATCAGCCCCAGCATTTT.

V is TRBV28 and J is TRBJ2-5, with TRBD2 matching 12 bases. The trim removed 3 bases at V and 5 bases at J, leaving 7 bases unmatched. Germline CDR1 MDHEN, CDR2 SYDVKM. This CDR3 region has 16 residues. The DNA for the CDR3 is TGTGCCAGCAGTTTGGCTAGCGGGAGGGCCAGGGAGACCCAGTACTTC. Translation: CASSLASGRARETQYF.

This clone was recorded a few times. The chain links TRBV30 to TRBJ2-3; 7 nucleotides agree with TRBD2. CDR1 is GTSNPN, CDR2 SVGIG, per germline (reference sequence). The CDR3 loop spans 15 amino acids. The trim removed 3 bases at V and 4 bases at J, leaving 10 bases unmatched. CDR3 in amino acids: CAWSRGRGGADTQYF. CDR3 coding DNA: TGTGCCTGGAGCCGTGGGCGGGGAGGGGCAGATACGCAGTATTTT.

This clone has only a few counts. This rearrangement joins TRBV6-6 to TRBJ1-1; D is unclear. The V gene lost 4 bases and the J gene lost 4 bases, with 7 bases spanning the gap. The CDR3 loop spans 12 amino acids. Germline V lookup: CDR1 MNHNY, CDR2 SVGAGI (reference sequence). The CDR3 spells CASSWEGTEAFF. CDR3 DNA sequence: TGTGCCAGCAGTTGGGAGGGCACTGAAGCTTTCTTT.

The CDR3 spells CASSFSSSGKTDTQYF. The CDR3 region has the DNA TGTGCCAGCAGTTTTTCATCTAGCGGTAAGACAGATACGCAGTATTTT. The chain is built from TRBV27 and TRBJ2-3; 7 bases are a match to TRBD2. The junction had 9 bases not matched to a gene; V was cut back by 3 bases and J by 3 bases. This CDR3 has 16 amino acids. Per the germline V gene, CDR1 is MNHEY and CDR2 is SMNVEV (reference sequence).

V gene TRBV7-2 combines with J gene TRBJ2-7, with TRBD2 identical over 7 bases. Germline trimming cut 5 bases from V and 7 bases from J; bases unmatched to any gene: 8. The germline CDR1 and CDR2 sequences are SGHTA and FQGNSA. The CDR3 contains 13 residues. The CDR3: CASSLGGSGEQYF. The CDR3 DNA is TGTGCCAGCAGCCTCGGCGGGAGTGGGGAGCAGTACTTC.

The gene calls are TRBV7-9 and TRBJ2-1, with D unresolved. V gave up 11 bases and J gave up 6 bases, with 11 bases separating them. The CDR3 is made up of 11 amino acids. CDR1 is SEHNR and CDR2 is FQNEAQ in the germline V gene (reference sequence). The CDR3 reads CAPGDGNEQFF. The CDR3 DNA sequence: TGTGCCCCCGGAGACGGCAATGAGCAGTTCTTC.

V gene TRBV29-1 combines with J gene TRBJ2-5; 16 bases agree with TRBD2. CDR3 length: 16 residues. Germline V gives CDR1 SQVTM, CDR2 ANQGSEA. V lost 5 bases to trimming and J lost 1 base; unmatched junction nucleotides: 4. CDR3 sequence: CSVKGLAGGIQETQYF. The CDR3 DNA reads as TGCAGCGTTAAGGGACTAGCGGGAGGGATCCAAGAGACCCAGTACTTC.

This clone was detected once. The genes are TRBV27 and TRBJ2-3; D is undetermined. V was trimmed by 4 bases and J by 2 bases, leaving 4 bases between them. Germline lookup yields CDR1 MNHEY and CDR2 SMNVEV (reference sequence). This CDR3 region has 12 residues. The CDR3 sequence: CASSSFTDTQYF. The CDR3 DNA reads TGTGCCAGCAGTTCGTTCACAGATACGCAGTATTTT.